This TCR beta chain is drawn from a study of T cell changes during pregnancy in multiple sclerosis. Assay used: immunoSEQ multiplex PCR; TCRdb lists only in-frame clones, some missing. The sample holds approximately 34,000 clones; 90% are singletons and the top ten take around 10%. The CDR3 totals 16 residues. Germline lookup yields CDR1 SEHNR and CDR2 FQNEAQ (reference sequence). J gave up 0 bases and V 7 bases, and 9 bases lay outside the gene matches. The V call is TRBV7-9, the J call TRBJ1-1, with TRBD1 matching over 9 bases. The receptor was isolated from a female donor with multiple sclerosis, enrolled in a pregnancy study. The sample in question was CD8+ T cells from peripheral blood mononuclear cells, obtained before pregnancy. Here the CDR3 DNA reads TGTGCCAGCAAACCGGGACAGGGAATCATGAACACTGAAGCTTTCTTT. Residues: CASKPGQGIMNTEAFF.